This record looks at one T cell receptor beta chain sequence and its context. What it binds is unknown. The sample belongs to a study of cytomegalovirus exposure and HLA in healthy donors. Study outcomes and limitations: A missense DCLRE1C variant was associated with V- and J-gene trimming of TCR beta chains in a later analysis, and an independent cohort replicated the association. While the bulk of TCR sequences proved rare, some public TCRs turned up in many donors. Cytomegalovirus-associated status was assigned to 164 TCR beta chains.

Germline CDR1 is SQVTM and CDR2 is ANQGSEA. The CDR3 is made up of 14 amino acids. With V trimmed by 5 bases and J by 2 bases, 8 bases remained unmatched. PCR amplification relied on 60 Vbeta primers (plus 13 Jbeta primers). Measured with immunoSEQ multiplex PCR; TCRdb has only the in-frame clones, and not every one. Of 80,000 to 100,000 clones in the sample, 70% to 75% were seen once. This TCR derives from a man aged 35 to 55 in good health and CMV-seronegative. The chain combines TRBV29-1 with TRBJ2-5; TRBD1 agrees at 7 bases. Sequencing input: PBMCs. Here the CDR3 DNA reads TGCAGCGTTTCAAACCCGGACAGGCAAGAGACCCAGTACTTC. As protein: CSVSNPDRQETQYF. Full variable domain (rest looked up from reference TRBV29-1 and TRBJ2-5): SAVISQKPSRDICQRGTSLTIQCQVDSQVTMMFWYRQQPGQSLTLIATANQGSEATYESGFVIDKFPISRPNLTFSTLTVSNMSPEDSSIYLCSVSNPDRQETQYFGPGTRLLVL.